This T cell receptor (beta chain) comes out of a study of radiotherapy plus CTLA-4 blockade in lung cancer. About the research overall: Overall, roughly 17% of patients showed an objective response, while approximately 30% attained disease control.

Treatment of patients with chemo-refractory metastatic non-small-cell lung cancer consisted of focal radiation plus CTLA-4 blockade with ipilimumab. Germline V gives CDR1 SGHRS, CDR2 YFSETQ. V lost 6 bases and J lost 0; bases outside the gene matches: 9. There are 15 residues in the CDR3. The study's findings and limits: Among reported predictors of response, early blood T cell clone dynamics with interferon-beta performed best. In blood, TCR clones derived from the tumor expanded after radiotherapy plus ipilimumab.

Libraries were prepared by immunoSEQ multiplex PCR; TCRdb keeps only in-frame clonotypes and omits some of them. The sample has 24,000 or so clones; about two thirds are singletons. Remarks on this clone: Antigen: not known.

The TCR was taken from a human donor with non-small cell lung cancer whose response to radiotherapy plus ipilimumab could not be evaluated. Sample: peripheral blood, taken from a patient treated with radiotherapy plus ipilimumab. The chain employs TRBV5-1 and TRBJ2-7; 7 bases align to TRBD2. This CDR3 is CASTWGGGYSYEQYF. The CDR3 DNA reads as TGCGCCAGCACCTGGGGGGGAGGGTACTCCTACGAGCAGTACTTC.